This entry lists 22 T cell receptor beta chains sequenced from one sample in a study of T cells in narcolepsy. Some clones are missing from TCRdb's copy, which holds only in-frame ones; the method was immunoSEQ multiplex PCR. The top ten hold roughly an eighth of the sample, which has about 24,000 clones, roughly 62% seen once. Sequenced sample: memory (CD45RA-) CD4+ T cells from blood. The receptor source for this set is a human donor in good health.

The gene calls are TRBV2 and TRBJ2-7; D is ambiguous. Trimming stripped 8 bases from V and 2 bases from J, with 13 bases between. This CDR3 spans 13 amino acids. In germline, CDR1 is SNHLY, CDR2 FYNNEI. DNA of the CDR3: TGTGCCAGCCTACCGCCGGTCGCCTACGAGCAGTACTTC. It translates to CASLPPVAYEQYF.

This chain links TRBV12-2 with TRBJ1-4. TRBV12-2 is shown as a pseudogene. The CDR3 is made up of 12 amino acids. In DNA form, the CDR3 reads TGTGCAAGTCGCGCCCGAAGAGAAAAACTGTTTTTT. This gives the protein CASRARREKLFF.

CDR3 in amino acids: CASIRVGEQYF. For the CDR3, the DNA is TGTGCCAGCATTAGAGTTGGCGAGCAGTACTTC. The V call is TRBV2, the J call TRBJ2-7, with D unclear. The CDR3 is 11 residues long. Germline loops: CDR1 SNHLY, CDR2 FYNNEI. Trimming pared 7 bases from V and 6 bases from J, leaving 10 bases between.

The chain combines TRBV7-5 with TRBJ1-3. TRBV7-5 is shown as a pseudogene. The CDR3 sequence is 20 residues long. The CDR3 here is CASEGGGYPVDFPSGNTIYF. The CDR3 DNA is TGTGCCTCTGAGGGAGGGGGCTACCCCGTTGATTTTCCCTCTGGAAACACCATATATTTT.

The chain couples TRBV28 to TRBJ2-3; 12 bases agree with TRBD2. This CDR3 comprises 15 residues. Germline V gene data show CDR1 as MDHEN and CDR2 as SYDVKM. The junction had 3 bases not matched to a gene; V was cut back by 4 bases and J by 4 bases. The CDR3 is CASSSLAGGADTQYF. Here the CDR3 DNA reads TGTGCCAGCAGTTCACTAGCGGGGGGTGCAGATACGCAGTATTTT.

The rearrangement joins TRBV2 to TRBJ2-3; TRBD2 aligns across 15 bases. The CDR3 contains 17 residues. After removal of 7 bases from V and 4 bases from J, the junction contained 9 bases not matched to a gene. CDR1 is SNHLY, CDR2 FYNNEI, per germline. The CDR3 DNA sequence: TGTGCCAGCACTCGGACTAGCGGGGGGGCAAGCCCAGATACGCAGTATTTT. Its protein product is CASTRTSGGASPDTQYF.

The chain links TRBV7-2 to TRBJ2-6; D is unresolved. The germline CDR1 and CDR2 sequences are SGHTA and FQGNSA. The CDR3 is 13 amino acids. Trimming took off 2 bases at V and 2 bases at J, with 1 base between the two ends. CDR3 in DNA: TGTGCCAGCAGCTTAACTGGGGCCAACGTCCTGACTTTC. It encodes CASSLTGANVLTF.

The rearrangement joins TRBV5-1 to TRBJ1-1; D is possibly TRBD1 (5 bases). In germline, CDR1 is SGHRS, CDR2 YFSETQ. Trimming removed 4 bases at V and 6 bases at J, with 13 bases between. The CDR3 loop spans 13 amino acids. CDR3 loop: CASSPLGDAEAFF. CDR3 DNA sequence: TGCGCCAGCAGCCCCCTAGGGGATGCTGAAGCTTTCTTT.

The sample holds one count of this clone. The chain couples TRBV10-3 to TRBJ2-1, with 7 bases fitting TRBD1. With 11 bases clipped from V and 12 bases from J, the junction kept 13 bases outside the gene matches. Germline V gene lookup returns CDR1 ENHRY and CDR2 SYGVKD. The CDR3 is made up of 12 amino acids. The CDR3: CASSGRGQPQFF. The CDR3 nucleotides are TGTGCCTCCAGTGGAAGGGGGCAGCCGCAGTTCTTC.

This clone has just a few counts. V gene TRBV28 combines with J gene TRBJ1-2, with TRBD1 as a possible D gene (6 bases). V lost 5 bases and J lost 4, with 14 bases in between. The germline CDR1 and CDR2 sequences are MDHEN and SYDVKM. The CDR3 has 14 residues. The CDR3 spells CASSAPDRAYGYTF. DNA of the CDR3: TGTGCCAGCAGTGCCCCGGACAGAGCCTATGGCTACACCTTC.

The chain uses TRBV6-1 and TRBJ2-5; D uncertain. The J call is uncertain, as TRBJ2-7 better fits the DNA end. Germline V gene lookup returns CDR1 MNHNS and CDR2 SASEGT. The CDR3 is 15 amino acids. Here the CDR3 reads CASSEVYDGSYEQYF. The CDR3 DNA sequence: TGTGCCAGCAGTGAAGTCTACGATGGCTCCTACGAGCAGTACTTC.

The genes are TRBV11-2 and TRBJ2-4, with 8 bases matching TRBD2. V lost 0 bases and J lost 7; bases outside the gene matches: 14. CDR3 length equals 18 residues. The germline V gene encodes CDR1 SGHAT and CDR2 FQNNGV. CDR3 sequence: CASSLDGRGAGAGNIQYF. DNA of the CDR3: TGTGCCAGCAGCTTAGACGGCCGGGGAGCGGGGGCCGGGAACATTCAGTACTTC.

V is TRBV19 and J is TRBJ1-5; 7 bases agree with TRBD1. The germline gives CDR1 LNHDA, CDR2 SQIVND (reference sequence). The length of the CDR3 is 13 residues. Trimming cost V 5 bases and J 4 bases; bases outside gene matches: 2. CDR3 DNA: TGTGCCAGTAGTCAGACAGGGAATCAGCCCCAGCATTTT. Its protein is CASSQTGNQPQHF. Full variable domain (rest looked up from reference TRBV19 and TRBJ1-5): DGGITQSPKYLFRKEGQNVTLSCEQNLNHDAMYWYRQDPGQGLRLIYYSQIVNDFQKGDIAEGYSVSREKKESFPLTVTSAQKNPTAFYLCASSQTGNQPQHFGDGTRLSIL.

This chain connects TRBV5-1 to TRBJ2-5, with D possibly being TRBD2 (5 bases). This CDR3 comprises 15 residues. V was trimmed by 0 bases and J by 5 bases, leaving 14 bases between them. Germline assignment: CDR1 SGHRS and CDR2 YFSETQ. The CDR3 loop is CASSLAVGSLETQYF. DNA for the CDR3: TGCGCCAGCAGCTTGGCGGTAGGGAGCCTGGAGACCCAGTACTTC.

This sequence joins TRBV19 and TRBJ1-4; D remains ambiguous. This CDR3 contains 12 residues. Germline CDR1 reads LNHDA; CDR2 reads SQIVND (reference sequence). V dropped 4 bases and J dropped 8 bases, with 8 bases sitting between them. The CDR3 region is CASSTNQEKLFF. The CDR3 coding sequence is TGTGCCAGTAGTACAAATCAGGAAAAACTGTTTTTT.

The J gene is TRBJ1-6, the V gene TRBV28; D gene unclear. Between the trimmed V and J ends, which lost 3 bases and 5 bases, there was a span of 5 bases. Germline CDR1 is MDHEN and CDR2 is SYDVKM. The CDR3 sequence is 13 residues long. The DNA for the CDR3 is TGTGCCAGCAGTTTGGGTCATAATTCACCCCTCCACTTT. Protein sequence: CASSLGHNSPLHF.

As DNA, the CDR3 is TGTGCCAGCAGTTCAATCGACAGGGGAGGGGAAAAACTGTTTTTT. Amino acid sequence: CASSSIDRGGEKLFF. The V and J genes are TRBV28 and TRBJ1-4; the match to TRBD1 covers 8 bases. The CDR3 runs 15 residues. Trimming took 4 bases from V and 8 from J; bases not matched to a gene: 9. The germline CDR1 and CDR2 sequences are MDHEN and SYDVKM.

CDR3 DNA sequence: TGCGCCAGCAGCGGAGTAGGTCAGGGAGGGAACACTGAAGCTTTCTTT. Translated, it gives CASSGVGQGGNTEAFF. The rearrangement uses TRBV4-1 and TRBJ1-1, with D tentatively TRBD1 (5 bases). The germline gives CDR1 MGHRA, CDR2 YSYEKL. V lost 5 bases, J lost 1 base, and 17 bases lay in between. The CDR3 length is 16 residues.

This chain uses TRBV28 with TRBJ1-6; 12 nucleotides match TRBD1. The CDR3 is 18 amino acids. After removal of 7 bases from V and 7 bases from J, the junction contained 14 bases not matched to a gene. Looked up from germline, CDR1 is MDHEN and CDR2 is SYDVKM. This CDR3 is CASIDTGTGGLSNSPLHF. The CDR3 DNA is TGTGCCAGCATCGATACCGGGACAGGGGGCCTCTCGAATTCACCCCTCCACTTT.

The chain carries TRBV7-3 and TRBJ2-2; the D is unclear. The CDR3 spans 12 residues. Trimming shortened V by 5 bases and J by 7 bases, and 8 bases separated the two germline ends. The germline V gene has CDR1 SGHTA and CDR2 FQGTGA. The CDR3 sequence: CASSRPGGELFF. The CDR3, as DNA: TGTGCCAGCAGCCGCCCGGGCGGGGAGCTGTTTTTT. Variable domain in full (rest from reference TRBV7-3 and TRBJ2-2): GAGVSQTPSNKVTEKGKYVELRCDPISGHTALYWYRQSLGQGPEFLIYFQGTGAADDSGLPNDRFFAVRPEGSVSTLKIQRTERGDSAVYLCASSRPGGELFFGEGSRLTVL.

This clone was seen only once. This rearrangement joins TRBV29-1 to TRBJ2-7; a possible D gene is TRBD2 (6 bases). Trimming cost V 5 bases and J 5 bases, with 10 bases left between them. Germline CDR1 and CDR2: SQVTM and ANQGSEA. The length of the CDR3 is 11 residues. CDR3 DNA: TGCAGCGTTTCGGAGGGAAACGAGCAGTACTTC. Its translation: CSVSEGNEQYF.

This clone was found once. The V call is TRBV21-1, the J call TRBJ2-7. TRBV21-1 is a known pseudogene. This CDR3 comprises 12 residues. The CDR3 loop is CASSQPNYEQYF. CDR3 nucleotides: TGTGCCAGCAGCCAACCCAACTACGAGCAGTACTTC.